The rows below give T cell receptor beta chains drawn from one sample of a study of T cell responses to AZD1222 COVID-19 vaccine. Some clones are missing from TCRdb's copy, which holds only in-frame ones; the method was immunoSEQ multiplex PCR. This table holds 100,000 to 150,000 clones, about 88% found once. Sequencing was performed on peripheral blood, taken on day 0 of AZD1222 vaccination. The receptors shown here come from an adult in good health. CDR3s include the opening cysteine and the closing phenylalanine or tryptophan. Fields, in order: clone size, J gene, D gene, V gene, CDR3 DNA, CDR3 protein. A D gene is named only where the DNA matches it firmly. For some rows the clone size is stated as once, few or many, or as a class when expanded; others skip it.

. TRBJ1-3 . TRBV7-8 TGTGCCAGCACCCCCTCGGGCGGGTCTGGAAACACCATATATTTT CASTPSGGSGNTIYF
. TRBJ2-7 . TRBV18 TGTGCCAGCTCACCACCGGGAAGGACCTACGAGCAGTACTTC CASSPPGRTYEQYF
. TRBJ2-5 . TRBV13 TGTGCCAGCAGCTTACGGGGGGAGACCCAGTACTTC CASSLRGETQYF
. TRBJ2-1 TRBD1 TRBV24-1 TGTGCCACCAGTGATTTTCCCGGGACAGGGCAAAACAATGAGCAGTTCTTC CATSDFPGTGQNNEQFF
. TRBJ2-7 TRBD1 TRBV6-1 TGTGCCAGCAGTGAGGGAGCAGGGGGCTACGAGCAGTACTTC CASSEGAGGYEQYF
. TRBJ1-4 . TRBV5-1 TGCGCCAGCAGCCGTGGAACCAATGAAAAACTGTTTTTT CASSRGTNEKLFF
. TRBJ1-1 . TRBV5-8 TGTGCCAGCAGCCCCGGAGGGGTGGCTTTCTTT CASSPGGVAFF
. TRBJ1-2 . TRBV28 TGTGCCAGTAGGGCGGGGGCAGGGGTGGAATATAACTATGGCTACACCTTC CASRAGAGVEYNYGYTF
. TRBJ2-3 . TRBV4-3 TGCGCCAGCAGCCAAGATCAGGCTAGCGGCACAGATACGCAGTATTTT CASSQDQASGTDTQYF
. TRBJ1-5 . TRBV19 TGTGCCAGTAGGACCCGACAGCGGGGTCAGCCCCAGCATTTT CASRTRQRGQPQHF
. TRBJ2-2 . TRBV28 TGTGCCAGCAGTTTGCGTCCGGGTTTTAACACCGGGGAGCTGTTTTTT CASSLRPGFNTGELFF
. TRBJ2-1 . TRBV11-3 TGTGCCAGCAGCTTTGGAACTACAACGGAGGATGAGCAGTTCTTC CASSFGTTTEDEQFF
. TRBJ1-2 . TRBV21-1 TGTGCCAGCAGGAAGACAGACTATGGCTACACCTTC CASRKTDYGYTF
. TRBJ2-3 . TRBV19 TGTGCCACCCAGACCGGGACACGGACCGGAGATACGCAGTATTTT CATQTGTRTGDTQYF
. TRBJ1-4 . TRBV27 TGTGCCAGCAGTTTATCGAAGACGGATGCAACTAATGAAAAACTGTTTTTT CASSLSKTDATNEKLFF
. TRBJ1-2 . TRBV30 TGTGCCTGGAGTGTACGGGACATGTCGAGCCACTATGGCTACACCTTC CAWSVRDMSSHYGYTF
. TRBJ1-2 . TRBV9 TGTGCCAGCAGCGTAGAGGCGGGGAACTATGGCTACACCTTC CASSVEAGNYGYTF
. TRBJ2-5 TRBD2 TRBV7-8 TGTGCCAGCAGCCCGGGGGGGGCCTACGAAGAGACCCAGTACTTC CASSPGGAYEETQYF
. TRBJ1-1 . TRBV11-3 TGTGCCAGCAGCTTACCCTTGGCCGGCAGAGCTCAGCAAGCTTTCTTT CASSLPLAGRAQQAFF
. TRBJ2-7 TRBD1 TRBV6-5 TGTGCCAGCAGTTACTCCGGGACAGGACCTTACTACGAGCAGTACTTC CASSYSGTGPYYEQYF
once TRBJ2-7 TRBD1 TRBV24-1 TGTGCCACCAGTTACGGGACAGACTACGAGCAGTACTTC CATSYGTDYEQYF
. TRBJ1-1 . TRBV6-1 TGTGCCAGCAGTGAAACGGGGGTTCGCACTGAAGCTTTCTTT CASSETGVRTEAFF
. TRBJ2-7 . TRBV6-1 TGTGCCAGCAGTGAAGGGGAGAGCGGCTACGAGCAGTACTTC CASSEGESGYEQYF
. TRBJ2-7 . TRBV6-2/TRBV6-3 TGTGCCAGCAGTTATAAAGGCGGCGGTAGCTCCTACGAGCAGTACTTC CASSYKGGGSSYEQYF
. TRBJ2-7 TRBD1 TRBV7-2 TGTGCCAGCAGCTTAGTGATGACAGGGAGCTCCTACGAGCAGTACTTC CASSLVMTGSSYEQYF
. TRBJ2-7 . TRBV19 TGTGCCAGTAGTACCCCCCCGGGAGAGCAGTACTTC CASSTPPGEQYF
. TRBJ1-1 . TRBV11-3 TGTGCCAGCAGCTCCCACACTGGCCGGGAGACTGAAGCTTTCTTT CASSSHTGRETEAFF
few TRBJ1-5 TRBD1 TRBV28 TGTGCCAGCACTGGTGTAGGGACAGAATTTATTAGCAATCAGCCCCAGCATTTT CASTGVGTEFISNQPQHF
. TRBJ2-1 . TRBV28 TGTGCCAGCAGTTTAGGGGGGACCTCCTACAATGAGCAGTTCTTC CASSLGGTSYNEQFF
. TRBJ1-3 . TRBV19 TGTGCCAGTAGTAGTGTTACCTCTGGAAACACCATATATTTT CASSSVTSGNTIYF
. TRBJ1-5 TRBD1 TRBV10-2 TGCGCCAGCAGTGAGCCCCCCTGGCGGGACAGAAATCAGCCCCAGCATTTT CASSEPPWRDRNQPQHF
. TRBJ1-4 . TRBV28 TGTGCCAGCAGTTTAGGGTCGATCGCTATAGGCGCAACTAATGAAAAACTGTTTTTT CASSLGSIAIGATNEKLFF
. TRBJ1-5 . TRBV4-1 TGCGCCAGCAGCCAGGGCCGACAGGTTAATCAGCCCCAGCATTTT CASSQGRQVNQPQHF
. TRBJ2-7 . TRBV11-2 TGTGCCAGCAGCTTAGCGCTCAGTGCGGGTTACGAGCAGTACTTC CASSLALSAGYEQYF
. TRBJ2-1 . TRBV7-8 TGTGCCAGCAGCTACGATGCCTCCTACAATGAGCAGTTCTTC CASSYDASYNEQFF
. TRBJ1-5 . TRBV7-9 TGTGCCAGCAGCCACCCAGATAGCAATCAGCCCCAGCATTTT CASSHPDSNQPQHF
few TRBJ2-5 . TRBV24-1 TGTGCCACCAGTGCCACAGGATGGGGAGAGACCCAGTACTTC CATSATGWGETQYF
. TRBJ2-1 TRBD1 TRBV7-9 TGTGCCAGCAGCCTTAGACAGGGGACACTGAATGAGCAGTTCTTC CASSLRQGTLNEQFF
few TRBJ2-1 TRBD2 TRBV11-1 TGTGCCAGCGGGCGGACTAGCGGTTATTACAATGAGCAGTTCTTC CASGRTSGYYNEQFF
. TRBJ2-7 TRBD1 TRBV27 TGTGCCAGCAGTTTCGGGACAGGAGCCTACGAGCAGTACTTC CASSFGTGAYEQYF
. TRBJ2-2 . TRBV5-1 TGCGCCAGCAGCGAGGGGGCGAACACCGGGGAGCTGTTTTTT CASSEGANTGELFF
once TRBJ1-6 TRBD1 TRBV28 TGTGCCAGCAGCGGACAGGGGACTCATAATTCACCCCTCCACTTT CASSGQGTHNSPLHF
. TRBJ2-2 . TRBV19 TGTGCCAGTAGTAGGACAGTGAACACCGGGGAGCTGTTTTTT CASSRTVNTGELFF
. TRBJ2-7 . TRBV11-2 TGTGCCAGCAGCCTGAGTATCGGGGAAACAAGGTCCTACGAGCAGTACTTC CASSLSIGETRSYEQYF
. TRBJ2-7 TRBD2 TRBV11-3 TGTGCCAGCAGCTCCCGACTAGCGGGCGAGCAGTACTTC CASSSRLAGEQYF